This is a list of T cell receptor beta chains from one sample in a study of blood T cell repertoires in COVID-19. Method: immunoSEQ multiplex PCR; TCRdb's copy keeps in-frame clones and lacks some. This repertoire shows 200,000 to 250,000 clones, around nine tenths found once; its top ten account for around 2.9%. Sequencing used peripheral blood. The receptors shown here come from an older woman with acute or convalescent COVID-19. CDR3s include the opening cysteine and the closing phenylalanine or tryptophan. The D gene is left open where the match is weak. Expanded clones get a size class; other rows say once, few or many, or leave the size out.

TRBJ1-5 TRBV7-2 TRBD1 NA CASAGDRGNQPQHF TGTGCCAGCGCTGGGGACAGGGGAAATCAGCCCCAGCATTTT
TRBJ2-7 TRBV5-4 TRBD2 NA CASRLAGAYEQYF TGTGCCAGCAGACTAGCGGGGGCGTACGAGCAGTACTTC
TRBJ1-1 TRBV5-4 TRBD1 NA CASRKTGGKTEAFF TGTGCCAGCAGGAAGACAGGGGGCAAGACTGAAGCTTTCTTT
TRBJ2-5 TRBV12-5 NA once CASGGDFQETQYF TGTGCTAGCGGCGGGGACTTTCAGGAGACCCAGTACTTC
TRBJ2-7 TRBV7-3 TRBD2 NA CASSQGLAASYEQYF TGTGCCAGCAGCCAGGGACTAGCGGCGAGCTACGAGCAGTACTTC
TRBJ1-2 TRBV6-1 TRBD1 NA CASSDGTGGNYGYTF TGTGCCAGCAGTGACGGGACAGGGGGGAACTATGGCTACACCTTC
TRBJ2-1 TRBV3-1/TRBV3-2 NA NA CASSQVPRGYNEQFF TGTGCCAGCAGCCAAGTCCCAAGGGGGTACAATGAGCAGTTCTTC
TRBJ2-5 TRBV29-1 TRBD2 NA CSVELLVWRETRGETQYF TGCAGCGTTGAGCTCCTTGTATGGCGGGAGACACGGGGAGAGACCCAGTACTTC
TRBJ2-1 TRBV20-1 NA NA CSARDTRVEFF TGCAGTGCTAGAGATACGAGGGTGGAGTTCTTC
TRBJ1-5 TRBV2 TRBD1 NA CASSDGTGGQPQHF TGTGCCAGCAGTGATGGGACAGGGGGTCAGCCCCAGCATTTT
TRBJ1-5 TRBV2 NA NA CASTPEVSNQPQHF TGTGCCAGCACCCCAGAAGTTTCAAATCAGCCCCAGCATTTT
TRBJ1-1 TRBV5-1 NA NA CASSLVEGRNTEAFF TGCGCCAGCAGCTTGGTCGAGGGAAGGAACACTGAAGCTTTCTTT
TRBJ2-1 TRBV19 TRBD1 NA CASSSTGGGGEQFF TGTGCCAGTAGTTCGACAGGGGGCGGAGGTGAGCAGTTCTTC
TRBJ1-5 TRBV12-5 NA NA CASGLDAGQPQHF TGTGCTAGTGGTTTAGACGCGGGACAGCCCCAGCATTTT